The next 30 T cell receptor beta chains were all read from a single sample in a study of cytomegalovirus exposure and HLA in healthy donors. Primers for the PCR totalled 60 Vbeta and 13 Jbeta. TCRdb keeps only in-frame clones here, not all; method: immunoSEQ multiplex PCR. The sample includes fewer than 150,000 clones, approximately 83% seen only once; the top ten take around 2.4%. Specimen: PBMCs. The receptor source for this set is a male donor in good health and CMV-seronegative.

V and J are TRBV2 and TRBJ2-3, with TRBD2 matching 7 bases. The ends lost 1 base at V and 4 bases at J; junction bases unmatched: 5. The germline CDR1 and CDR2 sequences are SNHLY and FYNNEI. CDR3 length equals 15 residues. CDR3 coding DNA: TGTGCCAGCAGTGAAGGCGGGAGTCGAGCAGATACGCAGTATTTT. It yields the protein CASSEGGSRADTQYF. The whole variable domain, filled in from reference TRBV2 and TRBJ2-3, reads EPEVTQTPSHQVTQMGQEVILRCVPISNHLYFYWYRQILGQKVEFLVSFYNNEISEKSEIFDDQFSVERPDGSNFTLKIRSTKLEDSAMYFCASSEGGSRADTQYFGPGTRLTVL.

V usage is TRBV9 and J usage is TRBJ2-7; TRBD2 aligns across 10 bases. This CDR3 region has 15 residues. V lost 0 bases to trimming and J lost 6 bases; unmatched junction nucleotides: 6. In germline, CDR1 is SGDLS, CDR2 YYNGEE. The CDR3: CASSVEASGSGEQYF. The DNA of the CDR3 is TGTGCCAGCAGCGTAGAGGCTAGCGGGAGCGGCGAGCAGTACTTC.

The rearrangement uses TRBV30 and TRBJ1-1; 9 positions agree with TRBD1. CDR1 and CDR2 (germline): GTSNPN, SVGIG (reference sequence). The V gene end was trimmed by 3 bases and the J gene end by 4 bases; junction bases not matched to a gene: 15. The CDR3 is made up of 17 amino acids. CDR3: CAWRDLWDREKGTEAFF. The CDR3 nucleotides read TGTGCCTGGAGGGATTTGTGGGACAGGGAGAAGGGCACTGAAGCTTTCTTT.

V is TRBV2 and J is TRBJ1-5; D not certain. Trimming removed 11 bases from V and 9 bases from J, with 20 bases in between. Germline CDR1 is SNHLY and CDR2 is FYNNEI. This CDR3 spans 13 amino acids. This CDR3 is CASEPSGERPQHF. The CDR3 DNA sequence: TGTGCCTCCGAGCCGAGCGGGGAGCGGCCCCAGCATTTT.

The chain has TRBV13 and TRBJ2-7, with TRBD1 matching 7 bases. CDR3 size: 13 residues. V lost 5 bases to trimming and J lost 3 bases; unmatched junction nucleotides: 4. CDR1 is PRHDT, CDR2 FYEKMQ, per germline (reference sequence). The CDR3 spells CASSTGALYEQYF. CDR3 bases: TGTGCCAGCAGCACAGGGGCCCTCTACGAGCAGTACTTC.

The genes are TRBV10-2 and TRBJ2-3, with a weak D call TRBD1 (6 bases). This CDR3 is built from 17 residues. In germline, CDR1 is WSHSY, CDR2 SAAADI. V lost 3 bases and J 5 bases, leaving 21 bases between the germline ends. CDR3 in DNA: TGCGCCAGCAGTGAATCCGATCACAGGGTTCGGAGAGATACGCAGTATTTT. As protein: CASSESDHRVRRDTQYF.

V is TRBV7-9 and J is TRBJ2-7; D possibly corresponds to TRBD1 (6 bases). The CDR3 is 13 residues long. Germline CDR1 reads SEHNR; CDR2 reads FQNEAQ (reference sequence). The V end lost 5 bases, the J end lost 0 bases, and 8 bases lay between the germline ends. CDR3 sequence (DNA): TGTGCCAGCAGCCCGGACAGCTCCTACGAGCAGTACTTC. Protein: CASSPDSSYEQYF.

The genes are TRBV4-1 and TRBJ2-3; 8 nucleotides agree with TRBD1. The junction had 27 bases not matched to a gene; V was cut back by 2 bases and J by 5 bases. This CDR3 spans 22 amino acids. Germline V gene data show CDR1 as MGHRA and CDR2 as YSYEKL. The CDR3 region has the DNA TGCGCCAGCAGCCAACGCTCACCGGGACAGGCCCTAATCGGACCGACTTTAGATACGCAGTATTTT. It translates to CASSQRSPGQALIGPTLDTQYF.

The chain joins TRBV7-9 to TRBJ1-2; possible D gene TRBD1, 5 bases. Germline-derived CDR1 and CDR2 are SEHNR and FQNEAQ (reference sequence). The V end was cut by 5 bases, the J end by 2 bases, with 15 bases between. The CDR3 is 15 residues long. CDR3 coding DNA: TGTGCCAGCAGCCGAGGCGCCGGGGGAAACTATGGCTACACCTTC. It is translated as CASSRGAGGNYGYTF.

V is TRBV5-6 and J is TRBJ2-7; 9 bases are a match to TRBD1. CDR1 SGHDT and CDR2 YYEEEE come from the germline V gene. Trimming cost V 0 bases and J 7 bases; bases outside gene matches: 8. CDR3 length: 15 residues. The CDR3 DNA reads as TGTGCCAGCAGCTTGGCGGGGACAGGGCTGGAGGAGCAGTACTTC. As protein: CASSLAGTGLEEQYF.

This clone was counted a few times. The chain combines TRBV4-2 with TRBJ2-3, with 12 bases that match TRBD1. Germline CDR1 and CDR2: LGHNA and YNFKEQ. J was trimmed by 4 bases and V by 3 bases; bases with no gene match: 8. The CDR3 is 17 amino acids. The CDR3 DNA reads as TGTGCCAGCAGCCAGGGACCCCGGGACAGGGGGCCAGATACGCAGTATTTT. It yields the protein CASSQGPRDRGPDTQYF.

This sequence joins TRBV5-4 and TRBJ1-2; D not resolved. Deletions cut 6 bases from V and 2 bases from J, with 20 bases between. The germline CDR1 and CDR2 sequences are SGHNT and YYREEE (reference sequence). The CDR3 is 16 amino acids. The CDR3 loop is CASTHPATEPNYGYTF. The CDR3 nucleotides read TGTGCCAGCACCCATCCTGCGACGGAGCCAAACTATGGCTACACCTTC.

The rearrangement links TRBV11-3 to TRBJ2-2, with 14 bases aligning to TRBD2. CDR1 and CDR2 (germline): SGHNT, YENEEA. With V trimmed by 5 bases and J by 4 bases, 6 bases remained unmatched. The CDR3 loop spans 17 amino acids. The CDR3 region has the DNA TGTGCCAGCAGCCCCGGACTAGCGGGAGGATCCACCGGGGAGCTGTTTTTT. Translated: CASSPGLAGGSTGELFF.

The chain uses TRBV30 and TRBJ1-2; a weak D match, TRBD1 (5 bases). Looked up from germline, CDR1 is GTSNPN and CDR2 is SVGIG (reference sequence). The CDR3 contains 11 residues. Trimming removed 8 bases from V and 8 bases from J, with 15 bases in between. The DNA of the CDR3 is TGTGCCGGAGGGGTTGGGAACGGCTACACCTTC. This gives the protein CAGGVGNGYTF.

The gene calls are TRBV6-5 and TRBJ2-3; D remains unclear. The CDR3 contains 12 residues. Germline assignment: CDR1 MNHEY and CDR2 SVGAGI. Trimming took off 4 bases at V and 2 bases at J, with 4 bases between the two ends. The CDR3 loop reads CASSSNTDTQYF. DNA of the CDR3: TGTGCCAGCAGTTCTAACACAGATACGCAGTATTTT.

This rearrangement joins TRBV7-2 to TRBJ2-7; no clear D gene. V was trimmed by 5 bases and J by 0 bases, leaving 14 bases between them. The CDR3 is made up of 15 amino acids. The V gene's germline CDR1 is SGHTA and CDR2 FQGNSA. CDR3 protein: CASSPVAASSYEQYF. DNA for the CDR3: TGTGCCAGCAGCCCCGTCGCGGCGAGCTCCTACGAGCAGTACTTC.

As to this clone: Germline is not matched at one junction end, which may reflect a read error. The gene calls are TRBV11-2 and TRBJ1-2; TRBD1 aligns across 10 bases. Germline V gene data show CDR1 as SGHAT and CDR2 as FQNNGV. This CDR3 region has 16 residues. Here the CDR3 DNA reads TGTGCCAGCAGCGACCTCCCCCGGGACAGGGGCTATGGCTACATCTTC. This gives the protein CASSDLPRDRGYGYIF.

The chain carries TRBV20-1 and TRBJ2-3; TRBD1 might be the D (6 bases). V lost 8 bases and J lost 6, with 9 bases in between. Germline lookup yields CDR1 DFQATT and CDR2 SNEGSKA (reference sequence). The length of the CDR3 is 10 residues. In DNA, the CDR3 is TGCAGTCCAGGGGCGGATACGCAGTATTTT. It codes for CSPGADTQYF.

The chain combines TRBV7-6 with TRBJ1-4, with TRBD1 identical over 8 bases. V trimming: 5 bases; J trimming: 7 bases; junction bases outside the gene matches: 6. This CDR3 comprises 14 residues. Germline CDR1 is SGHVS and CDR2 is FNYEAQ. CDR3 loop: CASSLGQGFEKLFF. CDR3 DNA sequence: TGTGCCAGCAGCCTCGGACAGGGTTTTGAAAAACTGTTTTTT.

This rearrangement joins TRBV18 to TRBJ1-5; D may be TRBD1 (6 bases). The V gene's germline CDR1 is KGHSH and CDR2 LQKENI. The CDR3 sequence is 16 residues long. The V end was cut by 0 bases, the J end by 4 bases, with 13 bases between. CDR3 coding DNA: TGTGCCAGCTCACCACCAAGCAGGGGAGGGAATCAGCCCCAGCATTTT. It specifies CASSPPSRGGNQPQHF.

The CDR3 DNA is TGTGCCAGCAGTTACTCGAGGAACACTGAAGCTTTCTTT. Its protein product is CASSYSRNTEAFF. The rearrangement uses TRBV6-5 and TRBJ1-1; D is uncertain. Trimming took off 0 bases at V and 1 base at J, with 3 bases between the two ends. From germline, CDR1 is MNHEY and CDR2 SVGAGI. This CDR3 contains 13 residues.

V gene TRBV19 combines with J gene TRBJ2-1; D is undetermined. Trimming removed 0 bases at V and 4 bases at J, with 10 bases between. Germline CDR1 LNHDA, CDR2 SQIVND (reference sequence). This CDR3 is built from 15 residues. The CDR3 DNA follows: TGTGCCAGTAGTATAGATTCAGAGGCTTACAATGAGCAGTTCTTC. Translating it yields CASSIDSEAYNEQFF.

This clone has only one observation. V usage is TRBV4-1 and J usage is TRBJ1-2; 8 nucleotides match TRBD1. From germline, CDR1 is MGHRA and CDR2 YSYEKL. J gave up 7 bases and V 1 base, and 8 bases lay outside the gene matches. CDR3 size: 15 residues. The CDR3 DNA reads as TGCGCCAGCAGCCAAGCGGACAGGGATACGGCTGGCTACACCTTC. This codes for CASSQADRDTAGYTF.

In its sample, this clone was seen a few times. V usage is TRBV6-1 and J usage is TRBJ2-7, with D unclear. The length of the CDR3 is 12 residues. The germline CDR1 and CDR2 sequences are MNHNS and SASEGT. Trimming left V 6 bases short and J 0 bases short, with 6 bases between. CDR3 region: CASSYSSYEQYF. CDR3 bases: TGTGCCAGCAGCTATAGCTCCTACGAGCAGTACTTC.

The CDR3 sequence is CASSRGGVGLSPEAFF. Written as DNA, the CDR3 is TGTGCCAGCAGCAGAGGGGGGGTCGGCCTCTCGCCTGAAGCTTTCTTT. The rearrangement links TRBV5-6 to TRBJ1-1; maybe TRBD1 (6 bases). Germline CDR1 SGHDT, CDR2 YYEEEE. V gave up 4 bases and J gave up 6 bases, with 22 bases separating them. This CDR3 is built from 16 residues. The whole variable domain, remainder taken from reference TRBV5-6 and TRBJ1-1, is DAGVTQSPTHLIKTRGQQVTLRCSPKSGHDTVSWYQQALGQGPQFIFQYYEEEERQRGNFPDRFSGHQFPNYSSELNVNALLLGDSALYLCASSRGGVGLSPEAFFGQGTRLTVV.

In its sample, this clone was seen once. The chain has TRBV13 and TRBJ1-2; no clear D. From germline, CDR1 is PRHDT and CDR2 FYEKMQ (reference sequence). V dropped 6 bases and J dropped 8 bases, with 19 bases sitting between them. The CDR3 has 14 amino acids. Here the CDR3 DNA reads TGTGCCAGCAGTGTTTACACCGGGGTAGGGGGCTACACCTTC. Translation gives CASSVYTGVGGYTF.

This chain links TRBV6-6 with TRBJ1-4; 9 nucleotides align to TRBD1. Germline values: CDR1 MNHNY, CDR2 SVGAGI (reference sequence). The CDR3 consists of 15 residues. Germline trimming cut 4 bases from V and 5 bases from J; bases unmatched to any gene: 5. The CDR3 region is CASSSPGQGNEKLFF. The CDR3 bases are TGTGCCAGCAGTTCCCCTGGACAGGGGAATGAAAAACTGTTTTTT.

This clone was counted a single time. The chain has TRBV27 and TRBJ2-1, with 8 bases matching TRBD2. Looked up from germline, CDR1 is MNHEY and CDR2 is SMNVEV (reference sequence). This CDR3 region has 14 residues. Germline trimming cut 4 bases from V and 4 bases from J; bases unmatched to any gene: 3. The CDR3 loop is CASSYGRAYNEQFF. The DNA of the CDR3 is TGTGCCAGCAGTTACGGGAGGGCTTACAATGAGCAGTTCTTC.

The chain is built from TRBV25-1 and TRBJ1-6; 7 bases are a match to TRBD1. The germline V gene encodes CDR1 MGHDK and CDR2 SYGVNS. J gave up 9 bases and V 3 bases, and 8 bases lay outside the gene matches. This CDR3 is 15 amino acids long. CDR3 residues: CASSDHYRGSSPLHF. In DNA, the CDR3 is TGTGCCAGCAGTGATCATTACAGGGGAAGTTCACCCCTCCACTTT. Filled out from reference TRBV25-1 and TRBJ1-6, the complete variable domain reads EADIYQTPRYLVIGTGKKITLECSQTMGHDKMYWYQQDPGMELHLIHYSYGVNSTEKGDLSSESTVSRIRTEHFPLTLESARPSHTSQYLCASSDHYRGSSPLHFGNGTRLTVT.

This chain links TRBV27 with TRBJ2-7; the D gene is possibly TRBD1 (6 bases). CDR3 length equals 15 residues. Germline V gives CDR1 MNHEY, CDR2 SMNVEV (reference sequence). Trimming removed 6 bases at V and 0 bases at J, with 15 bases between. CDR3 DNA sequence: TGTGCCAGCAGCTCGGACAGTTTGTCCTCCTACGAGCAGTACTTC. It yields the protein CASSSDSLSSYEQYF.